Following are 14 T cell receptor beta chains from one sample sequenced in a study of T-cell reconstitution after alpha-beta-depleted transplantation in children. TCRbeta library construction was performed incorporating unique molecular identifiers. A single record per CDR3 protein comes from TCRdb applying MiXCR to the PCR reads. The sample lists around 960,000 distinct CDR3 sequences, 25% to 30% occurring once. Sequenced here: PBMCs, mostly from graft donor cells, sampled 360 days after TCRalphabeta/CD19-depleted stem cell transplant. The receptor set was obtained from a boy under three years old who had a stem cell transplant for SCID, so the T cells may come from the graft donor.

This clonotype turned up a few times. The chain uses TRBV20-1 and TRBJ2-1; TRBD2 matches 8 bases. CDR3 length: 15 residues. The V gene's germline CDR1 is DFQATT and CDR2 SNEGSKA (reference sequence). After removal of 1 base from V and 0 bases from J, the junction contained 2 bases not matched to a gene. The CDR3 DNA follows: TGCAGTGCTAGAGTAGCGGGGCTCTCCTACAATGAGCAGTTCTTC. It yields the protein CSARVAGLSYNEQFF.

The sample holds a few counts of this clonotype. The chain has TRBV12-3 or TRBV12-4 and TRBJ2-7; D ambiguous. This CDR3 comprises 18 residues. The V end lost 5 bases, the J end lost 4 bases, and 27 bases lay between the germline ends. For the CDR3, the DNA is TGTGCCAGCAGTCCTAGTTTGGGCGTCTTCATCGGCGGATACGAGCAGTACTTC. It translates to CASSPSLGVFIGGYEQYF.

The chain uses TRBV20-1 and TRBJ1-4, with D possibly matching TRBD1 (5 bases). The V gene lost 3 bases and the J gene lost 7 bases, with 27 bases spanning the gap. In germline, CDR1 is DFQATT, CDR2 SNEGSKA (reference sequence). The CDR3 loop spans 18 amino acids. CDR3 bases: TGCAGTGCTAGCGTCGCAGGAGGGCGTAGGGGTGGGCGTGAAAAACTGTTTTTT. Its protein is CSASVAGGRRGGREKLFF.

The CDR3 DNA is TGTGCCAGCAGTTCGAGACTAGCGGGGGCCCCCCGAACGCAGTATTTT. It specifies CASSSRLAGAPRTQYF. J is TRBJ2-3 and V is TRBV2; 12 bases match TRBD2. Looked up from germline, CDR1 is SNHLY and CDR2 is FYNNEI. This CDR3 has 16 residues. V lost 5 bases to trimming and J lost 9 bases; unmatched junction nucleotides: 12.

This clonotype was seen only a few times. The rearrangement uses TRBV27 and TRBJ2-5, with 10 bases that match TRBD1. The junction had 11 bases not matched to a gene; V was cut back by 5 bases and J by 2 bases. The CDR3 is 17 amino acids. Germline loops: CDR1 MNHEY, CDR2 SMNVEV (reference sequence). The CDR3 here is CASSIKRRDRGQETQYF. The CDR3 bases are TGTGCCAGCAGTATTAAGAGGAGGGACAGGGGACAAGAGACCCAGTACTTC.

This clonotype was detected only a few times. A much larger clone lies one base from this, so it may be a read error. For the CDR3, the DNA is TGTGCCAGCAGCATCTCTGGGGCCAACGTCCTGACTTTC. Translating it yields CASSISGANVLTF. J is TRBJ2-6 and V is TRBV2; D unresolved. Trimming took 6 bases from V and 0 from J, leaving 3 bases between them. This CDR3 spans 13 amino acids. Germline loops: CDR1 SNHLY, CDR2 FYNNEI.

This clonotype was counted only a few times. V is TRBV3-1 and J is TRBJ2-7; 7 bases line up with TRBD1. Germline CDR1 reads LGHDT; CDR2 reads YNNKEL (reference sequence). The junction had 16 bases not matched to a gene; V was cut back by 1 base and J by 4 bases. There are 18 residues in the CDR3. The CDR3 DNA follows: TGTGCCAGCAGCCAAGGAACCCCTTACCGACAGGGAGCGTACGAGCAGTACTTC. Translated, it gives CASSQGTPYRQGAYEQYF.

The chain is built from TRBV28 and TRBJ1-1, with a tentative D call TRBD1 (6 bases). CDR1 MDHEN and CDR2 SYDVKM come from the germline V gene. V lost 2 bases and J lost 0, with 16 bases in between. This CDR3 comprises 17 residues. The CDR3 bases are TGTGCCAGCAGTTTAAGGGAACCGGGACACCTGAACACTGAAGCTTTCTTT. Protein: CASSLREPGHLNTEAFF. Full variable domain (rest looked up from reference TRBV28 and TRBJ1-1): DVKVTQSSRYLVKRTGEKVFLECVQDMDHENMFWYRQDPGLGLRLIYFSYDVKMKEKGDIPEGYSVSREKKERFSLILESASTNQTSMYLCASSLREPGHLNTEAFFGQGTRLTVV.

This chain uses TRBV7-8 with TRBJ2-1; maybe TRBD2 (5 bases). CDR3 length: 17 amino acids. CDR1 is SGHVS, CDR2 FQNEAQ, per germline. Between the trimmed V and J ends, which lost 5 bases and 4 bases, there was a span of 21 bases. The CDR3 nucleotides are TGTGCCAGCAGCCCCTCGGGGTACAAAACATTATACAATGAGCAGTTCTTC. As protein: CASSPSGYKTLYNEQFF.

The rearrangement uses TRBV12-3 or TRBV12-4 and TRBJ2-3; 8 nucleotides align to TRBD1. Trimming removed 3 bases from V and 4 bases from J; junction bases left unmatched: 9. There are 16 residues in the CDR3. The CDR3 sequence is CASSFTGTGLADTQYF. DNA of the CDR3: TGTGCCAGCAGTTTCACCGGGACAGGCTTGGCAGATACGCAGTATTTT.

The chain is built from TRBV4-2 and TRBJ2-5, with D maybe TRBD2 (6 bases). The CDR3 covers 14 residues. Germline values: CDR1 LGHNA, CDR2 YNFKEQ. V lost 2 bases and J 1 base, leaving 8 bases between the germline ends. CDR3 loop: CASSQRDSQETQYF. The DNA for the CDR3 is TGTGCCAGCAGCCAACGGGACTCCCAAGAGACCCAGTACTTC.

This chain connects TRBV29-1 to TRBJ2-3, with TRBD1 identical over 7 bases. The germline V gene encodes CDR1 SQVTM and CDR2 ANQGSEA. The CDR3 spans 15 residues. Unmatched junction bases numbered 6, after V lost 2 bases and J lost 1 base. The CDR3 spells CSVEPPGGGTDTQYF. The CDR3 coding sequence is TGCAGCGTTGAACCCCCAGGGGGAGGCACAGATACGCAGTATTTT.

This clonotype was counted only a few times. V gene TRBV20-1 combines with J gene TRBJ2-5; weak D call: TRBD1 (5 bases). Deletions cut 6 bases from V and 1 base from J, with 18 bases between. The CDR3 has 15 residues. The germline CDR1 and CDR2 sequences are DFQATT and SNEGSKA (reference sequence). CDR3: CSAQVGALVQETQYF. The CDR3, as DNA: TGCAGTGCCCAAGTTGGGGCACTTGTCCAAGAGACCCAGTACTTC.

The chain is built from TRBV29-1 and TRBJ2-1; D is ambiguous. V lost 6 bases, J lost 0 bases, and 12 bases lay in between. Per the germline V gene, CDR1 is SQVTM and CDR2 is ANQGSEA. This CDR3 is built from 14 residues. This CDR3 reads CSVSTLSSYNEQFF. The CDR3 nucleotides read TGCAGCGTATCGACCCTGAGCTCCTACAATGAGCAGTTCTTC.